These 4 T cell receptor beta chains originate from one sample sequenced in a study of identical twins. From the 5' RACE reads, TCRdb called clonotypes with MiXCR, one entry per CDR3 protein. The sample shows over 550,000 distinct CDR3 sequences, just over 7% of them seen only once. This same sample was also taken into another study, of yellow fever vaccine responses in identical twins.

Input material: PBMCs. The source of these receptors is a woman aged 18 to 35 in good health.

This clonotype was seen only a few times. J is TRBJ2-2 and V is TRBV20-1, with 8 nucleotides matching TRBD2. J lost 0 bases, V lost 6 bases, and 3 bases had no gene match. CDR3 length: 14 amino acids. Germline CDR1 is DFQATT and CDR2 is SNEGSKA (reference sequence). The chain's CDR3 is CSAAAGANTGELFF. For the CDR3, the DNA is TGCAGTGCGGCAGCGGGGGCGAACACCGGGGAGCTGTTTTTT.

The chain uses TRBV20-1 and TRBJ1-1; TRBD1 might be the D (6 bases). V dropped 1 base and J dropped 4 bases, with 13 bases sitting between them. CDR1 and CDR2 from the germline V gene are DFQATT and SNEGSKA (reference sequence). CDR3 length: 14 residues. CDR3 amino acids: CSARVAGVGTEAFF. The DNA of the CDR3 is TGCAGTGCTAGAGTTGCAGGGGTGGGCACTGAAGCTTTCTTT.

This clonotype has just a few counts. V usage is TRBV6-1 and J usage is TRBJ2-7; D is perhaps TRBD2 (5 bases). This CDR3 contains 14 residues. The germline gives CDR1 MNHNS, CDR2 SASEGT. Trimming shortened V by 6 bases and J by 1 base, and 13 bases separated the two germline ends. The CDR3 DNA sequence: TGTGCCAGCAGGTCCCGGGGTGCGTCCTACGAGCAGTACTTC. Amino acids: CASRSRGASYEQYF.

The rearrangement uses TRBV12-3 or TRBV12-4 and TRBJ2-2; the D gene is possibly TRBD1 (6 bases). The ends were cut back, 3 bases at V and 5 bases at J, with 13 bases in the middle. There are 15 residues in the CDR3. This CDR3 reads CASSLEAGETGELFF. Here the CDR3 DNA reads TGTGCCAGCAGTTTGGAGGCAGGGGAAACCGGGGAGCTGTTTTTT.